The T cell receptor beta chain under discussion was sequenced for a study of cytomegalovirus exposure and HLA in healthy donors. Study context: HLA-typed donors contributed some 83 million unique TCRs, which were held in an early data release.

Study-wide points: Trimming of TCR beta V- and J-genes showed a link, identified in a later analysis, to a missense DCLRE1C variant. Owing to their indistinguishability, certain V segments, notably TRBV6-2 and TRBV6-3, were excluded.

Concerning this clone itself: Its specificity is unknown.

Both 60 Vbeta primers and 13 Jbeta primers went into the PCR. Method: immunoSEQ multiplex PCR; TCRdb's copy keeps in-frame clones and lacks some. The sample holds about 170,000 clones, 76% seen once. Germline CDR1 and CDR2: SGHDT and YYEEEE. This CDR3 is 18 amino acids long. Trimming at V came to 1 base and at J to 1 base, leaving 12 bases not matched to a gene. The chain couples TRBV5-6 to TRBJ1-2, with 8 nucleotides matching TRBD1. The TCR was taken from a female donor in good health and CMV-seronegative. The sample taken for sequencing was PBMCs. DNA of the CDR3: TGTGCCAGCAGCTTGTCCATCAGGACAGGGCGCGGTAACTATGGCTACACCTTC. Translating it yields CASSLSIRTGRGNYGYTF.